This TCR beta chain was captured by sequencing in a study of siplizumab effects on memory and regulatory T cells. Study conclusions and caveats: Naive or memory phenotype assignment was not possible for roughly 75-95% of proliferating CD4+ or CD8+ clones. Siplizumab caused a significant drop in alloreactive sequences traceable to unstimulated CD4+ memory cells.

A remark on this clone: Its antigen is not known.

Per the germline V gene, CDR1 is MDHEN and CDR2 is SYDVKM. The V end lost 5 bases, the J end lost 5 bases, and 13 bases lay between the germline ends. The CDR3 has 13 residues. For every sample, about 10^5 TCR templates were assayed. Data came from immunoSEQ multiplex PCR; TCRdb stores just in-frame clones and leaves some out. The sample consists of approximately 100,000 clones, 85% to 95% of them appearing once. The clonotype originates from a human donor in good health. The chain uses TRBV28 and TRBJ2-7, with D hard to call. Sequences were obtained from non-Treg CD4+ T cells sorted from blood. This CDR3 reads CASSSRIINEQYF. The CDR3 region has the DNA TGTGCCAGCAGTAGCAGGATTATAAACGAGCAGTACTTC.